This TCR beta chain stems from a study of radiation and T cells in renal cell carcinoma (dated by TCRdb to about 2020). About the study as a whole: Samples came from a clinical trial, in which primary renal cell carcinomas received 15 Gy stereotactic body radiation therapy followed by nephrectomy 4 weeks later. In total, fewer than 55 samples underwent TCR beta sequencing: about 25 tumors plus 27 peripheral blood samples. Across all 50 or so samples, 4,000,000 or so unique CDR3 nucleotide sequences encoding some 3,000,000 unique CDR3 amino acid sequences were identified.

Remarks on this clone: Its antigen has not been determined. Base qualities are not recorded, but no much larger clone differs from it by a single base.

This sample's time point label indicates: baseline pretreatment blood. Per the publication, the treatment or condition label means: 15 Gy SBRT to primary tumor, nephrectomy 4 weeks later. To follow tumor-enriched clonotypes, serial peripheral blood was collected from radiation-treated patients at baseline and at 2 weeks and 4 weeks after SBRT. Every patient's renal cell carcinoma showed clear cell pathology. The QIAamp DNA Blood Mini Kit (Qiagen) was used to prepare genomic DNA for TCR sequencing. The analyses included just those samples that passed every quality control check. Cut back by 0 bases and 4 bases, the V and J ends lie 13 bases apart. The CDR3, cysteine through phenylalanine, is 15 amino acids long. Solely the CDR3 DNA is kept, with 45 bases framed from the first base. CDR1 and CDR2 (SGHKS, YYEKEE) derive from the germline V gene (reference sequence). The research as a whole found: In blood, the top tumor clonotypes increased between baseline and 2 weeks post-radiation and then shrank by 4 weeks, which suggests that tumor-resident clones expanded only transiently. The single-armed trial design could not address effects of radiation dose or scheduling on the TCR repertoire. Because pretreatment tumor biopsies were not available, the study could not determine whether clonotypes were already present within the tumor at baseline. Tracking of blood repertoire dynamics stopped at about 27 days after treatment, with no follow-up past that point.

Following the manufacturer's recommendations, the immunoSEQ kit was used to generate TCR beta libraries from genomic DNA. To prepare the libraries, a first multiplex PCR with proprietary primers was run, followed by a second PCR that added unique barcodes, and a bead cleanup was done after each round. A kit-provided positive control reaction and a negative control reaction were included in every sample batch. The final libraries were assessed on an Agilent 4200 TapeStation D1000 ScreenTape, pooled by volume, and quantified by qPCR. Sequencing was performed on an Illumina NextSeq500 using a MidOutput 150-cycle cartridge, with 156 Read1 cycles, 15 Index1 cycles, and the kit custom primers. The pooled library was loaded at 0.9 to 1 pM, with an approximately 19% PhiX control spiked in. As for how the authors treated the data: Vendor-processed data were analyzed in R, and a clonotype was defined as all T cells sharing the same CDR3 nucleotide sequence. For clone abundance analyses, frequencies were normalized to the 10,000 most abundant clones in each sample. Public T cell clones, averaging fewer than five per sample, were removed before analysis. Tumor-enriched and baseline blood-enriched clonotypes were defined by at least a 32-fold difference in abundance between compartments. A beta-binomial differential abundance model was used to identify clonotypes that were expanded or contracted between blood time points. The Baroni-Urbani and Buser coefficient was used to measure tumor-blood repertoire similarity, and groups were compared with two-tailed Wilcoxon tests in R. In its TCRdb copy, this immuneACCESS table keeps in-frame sequences only and misses some clones. Where compared with another copy, unresolved V genes explain less than half of these, and the others have no known cause. The DNA was the basis for D and trimming; V, J and clone size are from that table. Recorded for this sample are about 160,000 clones; 88% of them occurred a single time. The top ten clones comprise about 4% of the sample.

The TCR sequence derives from a woman in her 70s with renal cell carcinoma. Recombination joined TRBV5-5 with TRBJ2-5; perhaps TRBD2 is the D gene, with 5 bases matching. The sample consisted of blood, taken from a patient whose treatment included radiotherapy and nephrectomy. The CDR3: CASSLVGDGRETQYF. The sequence in DNA is TGTGCCAGCAGCTTGGTAGGAGATGGGAGAGAGACCCAGTACTTC.